Below are 10 T cell receptor beta chains sequenced from a single sample in a study of vaccination effects on CD4 cells after COVID-19. The antigens for these receptors are not known. Expansion of antigen-specific CD4+ T cells with viral peptide pools was carried out by the ViraFEST assay before sequencing. Following culture for approximately 11 days, CD4+ T cells were isolated. Participants received two doses of either the BNT162b2 or mRNA-1273 vaccine. Method: immunoSEQ multiplex PCR; TCRdb's copy keeps in-frame clones and lacks some. Among almost 15,000 clones listed, around 75% were seen once. Source: CD4+ T cells from PBMCs cultured with HCoV-NL63 spike peptides, taken after COVID-19 vaccination. These receptors originate from a human donor who received a COVID-19 vaccine.

This clone was observed once. The chain combines TRBV18 with TRBJ2-3; the D call may be TRBD1 or TRBD2 (6 bases each). The CDR3 covers 16 residues. V dropped 0 bases and J dropped 2 bases, with 12 bases sitting between them. Germline CDR1 is KGHSH and CDR2 is LQKENI. The DNA of the CDR3 is TGTGCCAGCTCACCACCGTCCGGGGGCTACACAGATACGCAGTATTTT. It translates to CASSPPSGGYTDTQYF.

The chain links TRBV4-2 to TRBJ2-5, with 12 bases identical to TRBD2. CDR1 and CDR2 (germline): LGHNA, YNFKEQ. V shed 0 bases and J 4 bases; nucleotides not matched to a gene: 6. The CDR3 covers 17 residues. In DNA form, the CDR3 reads TGTGCCAGCAGCCAAGATGCCCTAGCGGGAGGGGGAGAGACCCAGTACTTC. This codes for CASSQDALAGGGETQYF.

The V call is TRBV7-2, the J call TRBJ1-2; no clear D gene. V lost 5 bases and J 8 bases, leaving 15 bases between the germline ends. The CDR3 sequence is 13 residues long. Per germline, CDR1 SGHTA and CDR2 FQGNSA. The CDR3 DNA sequence: TGTGCCAGCAGCCCACTCTCCTCGGGGGGCTACACCTTC. Translated: CASSPLSSGGYTF.

This clone was observed a handful of times. Germline and junction disagree at one end, which may indicate a read error. The genes are TRBV9 and TRBJ2-5, with 7 bases fitting TRBD1. There are 14 residues in the CDR3. Germline CDR1 reads SGDLS; CDR2 reads YYNGEE. The CDR3 loop is CASSVGTVQETQYF. CDR3 coding DNA: TGTGCCAGCAGTGTAGGGACAGTCCAAGAGACCCAGTACTTC.

The gene calls are TRBV19 and TRBJ2-4, with a possible D match to TRBD1 (7 bases). Germline V gives CDR1 LNHDA, CDR2 SQIVND (reference sequence). This CDR3 is built from 14 residues. Between the trimmed V and J ends, which lost 7 bases and 7 bases, there was a span of 17 bases. The CDR3 loop is CASTLRGDSNIQYF. In nucleotides, the CDR3 is TGTGCCAGTACCCTCAGGGGGGACAGTAACATTCAGTACTTC.

The V gene is TRBV6-1, the J gene TRBJ1-2; D remains ambiguous. The CDR3 has 15 amino acids. The V end was cut by 4 bases, the J end by 6 bases, with 18 bases between. Germline lookup yields CDR1 MNHNS and CDR2 SASEGT. CDR3 in amino acids: CASSGASWGSDGYTF. In nucleotides, the CDR3 is TGTGCCAGCAGTGGAGCCTCGTGGGGTTCGGATGGCTACACCTTC.

The chain employs TRBV19 and TRBJ1-2, with 7 bases identical to TRBD1. This CDR3 comprises 13 residues. Germline lookup yields CDR1 LNHDA and CDR2 SQIVND (reference sequence). V was pared by 5 bases and J by 5 bases, with 5 bases of the junction left unmatched. The CDR3 spells CASSATGAYGYTF. DNA for the CDR3: TGTGCCAGTAGTGCTACAGGGGCTTATGGCTACACCTTC.

The chain joins TRBV11-2 to TRBJ2-3, with a possible D match to TRBD2 (7 bases). The germline V gene encodes CDR1 SGHAT and CDR2 FQNNGV. The V end was cut by 4 bases, the J end by 5 bases, with 16 bases between. This CDR3 contains 15 residues. For the CDR3, the DNA is TGTGCCAGCAGCTCTTTAGGGGGGGTTGGAGATACGCAGTATTTT. The encoded protein is CASSSLGGVGDTQYF.

The V call is TRBV6-5, the J call TRBJ2-1; 9 bases align to TRBD2. This CDR3 comprises 15 residues. The junction had 8 bases not matched to a gene; V was cut back by 6 bases and J by 5 bases. Germline CDR1 and CDR2: MNHEY and SVGAGI. The CDR3 region is CASSKAGLANNEQFF. The CDR3 DNA follows: TGTGCCAGCAGCAAGGCAGGACTAGCGAACAATGAGCAGTTCTTC.

The chain is built from TRBV29-1 and TRBJ2-7; 7 bases line up with TRBD2. V lost 4 bases, J lost 3 bases, and 12 bases stayed unmatched. Germline V gene sequence: CDR1 SQVTM, CDR2 ANQGSEA. The CDR3 is 15 residues long. CDR3 nucleotides: TGCAGCGTTGGGGCAGGGAGGGAGAACTACTACGAGCAGTACTTC. It yields the protein CSVGAGRENYYEQYF.